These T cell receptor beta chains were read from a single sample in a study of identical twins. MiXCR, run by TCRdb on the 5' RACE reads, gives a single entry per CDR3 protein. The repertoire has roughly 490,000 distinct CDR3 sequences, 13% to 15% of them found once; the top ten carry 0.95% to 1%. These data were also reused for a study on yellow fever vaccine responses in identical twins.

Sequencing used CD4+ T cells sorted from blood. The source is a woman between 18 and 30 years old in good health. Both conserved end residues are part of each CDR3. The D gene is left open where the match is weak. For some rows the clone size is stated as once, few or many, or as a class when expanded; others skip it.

cdr3_aa: CSVEGGLSGLFYEQYF; cdr3_nt: TGCAGCGTTGAAGGGGGTCTTAGCGGGCTTTTCTACGAGCAGTACTTC; clone_size: many; cdr3_length: 16; j_call: TRBJ2-7; v_call: TRBV29-1; d_call: TRBD2
cdr3_aa: CASSPGTGGRILLYF; cdr3_nt: TGTGCCAGCAGCCCCGGGACAGGGGGCCGTATTCTCTTGTACTTC; clone_size: NA; cdr3_length: 15; j_call: TRBJ2-4; v_call: TRBV7-2; d_call: TRBD1
cdr3_aa: CASSSLGETEAFF; cdr3_nt: TGTGCCAGCAGCTCACTAGGGGAGACTGAAGCTTTCTTT; clone_size: NA; cdr3_length: 13; j_call: TRBJ1-1; v_call: TRBV11-2; d_call: NA
cdr3_aa: CSVEPIAGWGETQYF; cdr3_nt: TGCAGCGTTGAACCCATAGCGGGATGGGGTGAGACCCAGTACTTC; clone_size: once; cdr3_length: 15; j_call: TRBJ2-5; v_call: TRBV29-1; d_call: TRBD2
cdr3_aa: CSVEDRGDYEQYF; cdr3_nt: TGCAGCGTTGAAGATCGGGGCGACTACGAGCAGTACTTC; clone_size: NA; cdr3_length: 13; j_call: TRBJ2-7; v_call: TRBV29-1; d_call: NA
cdr3_aa: CASSQLQNTEAFF; cdr3_nt: TGCGCCAGCAGCCAACTACAGAACACTGAAGCTTTCTTT; clone_size: many; cdr3_length: 13; j_call: TRBJ1-1; v_call: TRBV4-1; d_call: NA
cdr3_aa: CASRRDISTYEQYF; cdr3_nt: TGTGCCAGTAGACGGGACATATCAACCTACGAGCAGTACTTC; clone_size: NA; cdr3_length: 14; j_call: TRBJ2-7; v_call: TRBV19; d_call: NA
cdr3_aa: CASSHGGQGDGILKVAEAFF; cdr3_nt: TGTGCCAGCAGTCACGGCGGACAGGGGGATGGTATTTTAAAAGTCGCTGAAGCTTTCTTT; clone_size: many; cdr3_length: 20; j_call: TRBJ1-1; v_call: TRBV12-3/TRBV12-4; d_call: TRBD1
cdr3_aa: CASRANPRDRAYEQYF; cdr3_nt: TGTGCCAGCAGAGCCAATCCCCGGGACAGGGCCTACGAGCAGTACTTC; clone_size: few; cdr3_length: 16; j_call: TRBJ2-7; v_call: TRBV6-2/TRBV6-3; d_call: TRBD1
cdr3_aa: CASTRLSKTLAGDDTQYF; cdr3_nt: TGTGCCAGCACGCGTCTGTCTAAAACTCTAGCGGGAGACGATACGCAGTATTTT; clone_size: few; cdr3_length: 18; j_call: TRBJ2-3; v_call: TRBV6-2/TRBV6-3; d_call: TRBD2
cdr3_aa: CASTRGSSYEQYF; cdr3_nt: TGTGCCAGCACCCGCGGGAGTTCCTACGAGCAGTACTTC; clone_size: few; cdr3_length: 13; j_call: TRBJ2-7; v_call: TRBV27; d_call: TRBD2
cdr3_aa: CASGSGTGINEQFF; cdr3_nt: TGTGCCAGCGGTTCTGGGACAGGGATCAATGAGCAGTTCTTC; clone_size: NA; cdr3_length: 14; j_call: TRBJ2-1; v_call: TRBV6-5; d_call: TRBD1
cdr3_aa: CASTLGGSGLYGYTF; cdr3_nt: TGCGCCAGCACCCTCGGGGGGTCAGGGCTTTATGGCTACACCTTC; clone_size: NA; cdr3_length: 15; j_call: TRBJ1-2; v_call: TRBV5-1; d_call: NA
cdr3_aa: CASSPIFGGAGEQFF; cdr3_nt: TGCGCCAGCAGCCCCATTTTCGGGGGGGCCGGTGAGCAGTTCTTC; clone_size: many; cdr3_length: 15; j_call: TRBJ2-1; v_call: TRBV5-1; d_call: TRBD2
cdr3_aa: CAWSVARGASNEQFF; cdr3_nt: TGTGCCTGGAGTGTAGCCCGGGGGGCTAGCAATGAGCAGTTCTTC; clone_size: NA; cdr3_length: 15; j_call: TRBJ2-1; v_call: TRBV30; d_call: NA
cdr3_aa: CSGSVWHNEQFF; cdr3_nt: TGCAGTGGCAGTGTGTGGCACAATGAGCAGTTCTTC; clone_size: many; cdr3_length: 12; j_call: TRBJ2-1; v_call: TRBV20-1; d_call: NA
cdr3_aa: CAISESGGTQYF; cdr3_nt: TGTGCCATCAGTGAGTCGGGTGGGACCCAGTACTTC; clone_size: few; cdr3_length: 12; j_call: TRBJ2-5; v_call: TRBV10-3; d_call: NA
cdr3_aa: CASSFGTSTYTDTQYF; cdr3_nt: TGTGCCAGCAGCTTTGGGACATCCACGTACACAGATACGCAGTATTTT; clone_size: NA; cdr3_length: 16; j_call: TRBJ2-3; v_call: TRBV5-5; d_call: NA